The present T cell receptor (beta chain) was sequenced within a study of neoadjuvant anti-PD-1 for oral cavity cancer. Six replicates per PBMC sample, mostly from 450 to 600 ng of genomic DNA. Repertoires were generated with immunoSEQ multiplex PCR, while TCRdb's copy carries only in-frame clones and drops some. The sample contains about 12,000 clones, over 55% of which appear only once. This clone turned up a few times. As to time point: after neoadjuvant nivolumab, at surgical resection. The CDR3 covers 16 residues. CDR1 and CDR2 from the germline V gene are LNHDA and SQIVND (reference sequence). The germline V and J ends were trimmed by 0 bases and 0 bases, with 9 bases remaining between them.

The sample here was PBMCs, taken after nivolumab (anti-PD-1) treatment. This chain links TRBV19 with TRBJ1-3; D uncertain. The sequence was obtained from a person aged 35-79 years with oral cavity squamous cell carcinoma. CDR3 in amino acids: CASSIDHGFSGNTIYF. In nucleotides, the CDR3 is TGTGCCAGTAGTATAGATCACGGGTTCTCTGGAAACACCATATATTTT.